The 28 T cell receptor beta chains given below trace back to one sample, sequenced in a study of blood T cell repertoires in COVID-19. TCRdb's copy holds only in-frame clones and misses some; the assay was immunoSEQ multiplex PCR. Of fewer than 250,000 clones in the sample, 70% to 90% are singletons; the top ten hold under 14%. Material for sequencing was PBMCs or T cells enriched from blood (not recorded which). The receptors were gathered from a young man who had recovered from COVID-19.

The V and J genes are TRBV2 and TRBJ1-6; D is unclear. V dropped 3 bases and J dropped 5 bases, with 5 bases sitting between them. The CDR3 totals 13 residues. Germline V gene sequence: CDR1 SNHLY, CDR2 FYNNEI. The CDR3 here is CASSDSHNSPLHF. CDR3 DNA: TGTGCCAGCAGTGACAGTCATAATTCACCCCTCCACTTT.

The chain combines TRBV27 with TRBJ2-7, with D perhaps matching TRBD1 (5 bases). V was trimmed by 8 bases and J by 2 bases, leaving 16 bases between them. The germline V gene has CDR1 MNHEY and CDR2 SMNVEV (reference sequence). The CDR3 loop spans 14 amino acids. The chain's CDR3 is CASRDSLSTYEQYF. The CDR3 region has the DNA TGTGCCAGCCGCGACAGCCTAAGTACCTACGAGCAGTACTTC.

This clone occurred once. This rearrangement joins TRBV11-2 to TRBJ2-5; 10 nucleotides line up with TRBD1. Per the germline V gene, CDR1 is SGHAT and CDR2 is FQNNGV. V gave up 5 bases and J gave up 5 bases; unmatched junction bases: 2. The CDR3 extends over 13 amino acids. The CDR3 DNA follows: TGTGCCAGCAGCCAGGACAGGGGGGAGACCCAGTACTTC. This codes for CASSQDRGETQYF.

The chain has TRBV5-6 and TRBJ1-3; 8 positions match TRBD1. The CDR3 runs 14 residues. Germline assignment: CDR1 SGHDT and CDR2 YYEEEE. The J segment lost 2 bases and the V segment lost 9 bases, leaving 7 bases of the junction unmatched. DNA for the CDR3: TGTGCCACTTCAGGACAGGGAGCTGGAAACACCATATATTTT. This translates into CATSGQGAGNTIYF.

In this sample, this clone turned up a few times. The V gene is TRBV18, the J gene TRBJ2-1; D gene uncertain. Looked up from germline, CDR1 is KGHSH and CDR2 is LQKENI. Trimming cost V 1 base and J 2 bases, with 9 bases left between them. The CDR3 totals 15 residues. The CDR3 sequence is CASSPLSAAYNEQFF. In DNA form, the CDR3 reads TGTGCCAGCTCACCACTAAGCGCGGCCTACAATGAGCAGTTCTTC.

The CDR3 DNA reads as TGTGCCAGCAGCCCAAACCCAACGGGATGGATAGTGCGGGGCTACACCTTC. It encodes CASSPNPTGWIVRGYTF. The chain links TRBV5-5 to TRBJ1-2, with D unclear. CDR3 length: 17 residues. Trimming stripped 4 bases from V and 8 bases from J, with 27 bases between. Germline values: CDR1 SGHKS, CDR2 YYEKEE (reference sequence).

The V call is TRBV3-1 (or the pseudogene TRBV3-2), the J call TRBJ2-7; 8 nucleotides align to TRBD1. Germline lookup yields CDR1 LGHDT and CDR2 YNNKEL (reference sequence). CDR3 length: 14 amino acids. Germline trimming cut 4 bases from V and 1 base from J; bases unmatched to any gene: 3. For the CDR3, the DNA is TGTGCCAGCAGCCGTGGACAGGGTTCCTACGAGCAGTACTTC. This encodes CASSRGQGSYEQYF.

V is TRBV7-8 and J is TRBJ1-3, with 7 bases matching TRBD1. Germline CDR1 is SGHVS and CDR2 is FQNEAQ. CDR3 length: 15 amino acids. V lost 6 bases, J lost 3 bases, and 8 bases stayed unmatched. The CDR3 sequence is CASREQGTSGNTIYF. CDR3 sequence (DNA): TGTGCCAGCAGGGAACAGGGGACGAGTGGAAACACCATATATTTT.

The rearrangement uses TRBV10-2 and TRBJ1-1; 11 nucleotides align to TRBD1. Trimming took 7 bases from V and 4 from J; bases not matched to a gene: 8. The CDR3 is 15 residues long. The germline V gene encodes CDR1 WSHSY and CDR2 SAAADI. The DNA for the CDR3 is TGCGCCAGCAACGGGGCAGGGACAGGGGGCACTGAAGCTTTCTTT. This codes for CASNGAGTGGTEAFF.

This chain connects TRBV5-1 to TRBJ1-4, with D possibly matching TRBD1 (6 bases). CDR1 and CDR2 from the germline V gene are SGHRS and YFSETQ. CDR3 size: 15 residues. Trimming left V 2 bases short and J 3 bases short, with 11 bases between. CDR3 sequence (DNA): TGCGCCAGCAGCTTTCAGGGGTCGCCTAATGAAAAACTGTTTTTT. This codes for CASSFQGSPNEKLFF.

The V and J genes are TRBV11-2 and TRBJ2-5; D is unresolved. The germline gives CDR1 SGHAT, CDR2 FQNNGV. Trimming cost V 2 bases and J 3 bases, with 7 bases left between them. The CDR3 contains 13 residues. CDR3 coding DNA: TGTGCCAGCAGCTTACGCGTAAAAGAGACCCAGTACTTC. It translates to CASSLRVKETQYF.

This sequence joins TRBV3-1 (or the pseudogene TRBV3-2) and TRBJ2-7; TRBD2 agrees at 7 bases. CDR1 and CDR2 (germline): LGHDT, YNNKEL (reference sequence). V gave up 4 bases and J gave up 2 bases; unmatched junction bases: 2. This CDR3 has 13 amino acids. Written as DNA, the CDR3 is TGTGCCAGCAGCCCTAGCGGAGCCTACGAGCAGTACTTC. Protein: CASSPSGAYEQYF.

V is TRBV19 and J is TRBJ2-3, with 9 bases that match TRBD2. V shed 7 bases, J shed 2 bases, and the junction held 10 bases outside the gene matches. The CDR3 is made up of 16 amino acids. In germline, CDR1 is LNHDA, CDR2 SQIVND (reference sequence). The CDR3 sequence: CASNPSGAFYTDTQYF. As DNA, the CDR3 is TGTGCCAGTAACCCTAGCGGGGCCTTCTACACAGATACGCAGTATTTT.

This clone showed up just a few times. The chain is built from TRBV2 and TRBJ2-7; tentative D call: TRBD1 (6 bases). The CDR3 has 16 residues. The germline V gene has CDR1 SNHLY and CDR2 FYNNEI. Trimming shortened V by 2 bases and J by 2 bases, and 16 bases separated the two germline ends. The CDR3 DNA reads as TGTGCCAGCAGTGAACTAGGACAGTCCATGCCCTACGAGCAGTACTTC. Amino acid sequence: CASSELGQSMPYEQYF.

This chain connects TRBV10-3 to TRBJ1-2; D is uncertain. Trimming removed 0 bases at V and 8 bases at J, with 10 bases between. This CDR3 comprises 13 residues. Germline V gene lookup returns CDR1 ENHRY and CDR2 SYGVKD. Written as DNA, the CDR3 is TGTGCCATCAGTGAGTCGAGAGGGCAGGGCTACACCTTC. Its protein product is CAISESRGQGYTF.

This chain uses TRBV7-2 with TRBJ1-5; 8 bases map to TRBD1. Trimming cost V 5 bases and J 5 bases; bases outside gene matches: 8. This CDR3 has 15 residues. Germline V gene sequence: CDR1 SGHTA, CDR2 FQGNSA. CDR3 sequence: CASSTAQGADQPQHF. CDR3 nucleotides: TGTGCCAGCAGCACCGCGCAGGGGGCGGATCAGCCCCAGCATTTT. Filled out from reference TRBV7-2 and TRBJ1-5, the complete variable domain reads GAGVSQSPSNKVTEKGKDVELRCDPISGHTALYWYRQSLGQGLEFLIYFQGNSAPDKSGLPSDRFSAERTGGSVSTLTIQRTQQEDSAVYLCASSTAQGADQPQHFGDGTRLSIL.

The chain carries TRBV3-1 (or the pseudogene TRBV3-2) and TRBJ2-5; D is undetermined. There are 14 residues in the CDR3. Germline assignment: CDR1 LGHDT and CDR2 YNNKEL (reference sequence). With 1 base removed from V and 2 bases from J, the gap between germline ends came to 8 bases. The DNA for the CDR3 is TGTGCCAGCAGCCAAGGTATACTACAAGAGACCCAGTACTTC. Translating gives CASSQGILQETQYF.

A word on this clone: A much larger clone differs from this one at a single base, so this may be a read error. The same CDR3 also results from other DNA sequences found in this sample. CDR3 sequence (DNA): TGTGCCCGCCGCGCCGGATACGGGGGGGGGAGCAATCAGCCCCAGCATTTT. This translates into CARRAGYGGGSNQPQHF. This rearrangement joins TRBV7-4 to TRBJ1-5, with a weak D call TRBD1 (5 bases). V was pared by 11 bases and J by 1 base, with 24 bases between. CDR3 length equals 17 residues. The germline V gene has CDR1 SGHVT and CDR2 SQSDAQ.

CDR3 coding DNA: TGTGCCATCAGTGAGTCACAGGGGCAGAACTATGGCTACACCTTC. Its translation: CAISESQGQNYGYTF. This chain uses TRBV10-3 with TRBJ1-2; 7 positions match TRBD1. V was clipped by 0 bases and J by 2 bases; unmatched bases: 3. This CDR3 has 15 amino acids. CDR1 and CDR2 (germline): ENHRY, SYGVKD.

The chain couples TRBV4-1 to TRBJ2-3; D is possibly TRBD2 (6 bases). V was pared by 6 bases and J by 1 base, with 14 bases between. In germline, CDR1 is MGHRA, CDR2 YSYEKL. The CDR3 covers 15 residues. CDR3 sequence reads: CASRGGVGRTDTQYF. CDR3 nucleotide sequence: TGCGCCAGCAGGGGGGGAGTAGGCCGCACAGATACGCAGTATTTT.

This rearrangement joins TRBV27 to TRBJ2-7, with a tentative D call TRBD1 (7 bases). The V and J ends lost 9 bases and 7 bases respectively, with 19 bases between them. Germline assignment: CDR1 MNHEY and CDR2 SMNVEV (reference sequence). CDR3 length: 13 residues. The CDR3 bases are TGTGCCAGTACCAAGGCAGGGGGGATGGAGCAGTACTTC. Its translation is CASTKAGGMEQYF.

The chain has TRBV7-8 and TRBJ2-2; unclear D gene. The CDR3 has 12 residues. The ends were cut back, 5 bases at V and 6 bases at J, with 7 bases in the middle. Germline CDR1 is SGHVS and CDR2 is FQNEAQ. CDR3 sequence reads: CASSPQAGELFF. As DNA, the CDR3 is TGTGCCAGCAGCCCCCAGGCCGGGGAGCTGTTTTTT.

The rearrangement uses TRBV3-1 (or the pseudogene TRBV3-2) and TRBJ2-1, with TRBD2 identical over 8 bases. The CDR3 totals 14 residues. From germline, CDR1 is LGHDT and CDR2 YNNKEL (reference sequence). J was trimmed by 10 bases and V by 5 bases; bases with no gene match: 10. The CDR3 bases are TGTGCCAGCAGCGCGACCGGGACTAGTCTCGAGCAGTTCTTC. This codes for CASSATGTSLEQFF.

This clone was counted a few times. This rearrangement joins TRBV2 to TRBJ1-1; 9 positions agree with TRBD1. This CDR3 is built from 14 residues. V trimming: 4 bases; J trimming: 4 bases; junction bases outside the gene matches: 4. CDR1 is SNHLY, CDR2 FYNNEI, per germline. The CDR3, as DNA: TGTGCCAGCAGTGTGGGGACAGGGCTCACTGAAGCTTTCTTT. Its translation is CASSVGTGLTEAFF. Full variable domain (rest looked up from reference TRBV2 and TRBJ1-1): EPEVTQTPSHQVTQMGQEVILRCVPISNHLYFYWYRQILGQKVEFLVSFYNNEISEKSEIFDDQFSVERPDGSNFTLKIRSTKLEDSAMYFCASSVGTGLTEAFFGQGTRLTVV.

The gene calls are TRBV2 and TRBJ1-6; D might be TRBD1 (5 bases). The V end was cut by 4 bases, the J end by 10 bases, with 14 bases between. The CDR3 has 14 amino acids. Germline V gene sequence: CDR1 SNHLY, CDR2 FYNNEI. Here the CDR3 reads CASSGYRLGSPLHF. The CDR3 bases are TGTGCCAGCAGTGGGTACAGGTTAGGGTCACCCCTCCACTTT.

The rearrangement uses TRBV10-1 and TRBJ2-1, with 8 nucleotides matching TRBD2. The germline CDR1 and CDR2 sequences are WNHNN and SYGVQD (reference sequence). Losses at the gene ends were 6 bases for V and 1 base for J; bases not matched to a gene: 5. CDR3 length: 15 residues. Written as DNA, the CDR3 is TGCGCCAGCAGCCCGGGACTAGGGTCCTACAATGAGCAGTTCTTC. Amino acid sequence: CASSPGLGSYNEQFF.

This chain uses TRBV27 with TRBJ2-7; 10 bases align to TRBD2. Germline CDR1 is MNHEY and CDR2 is SMNVEV (reference sequence). The CDR3 is 14 residues long. After removal of 5 bases from V and 3 bases from J, the junction contained 4 bases not matched to a gene. The CDR3 nucleotides are TGTGCCAGCAGTCTAGCGGGAGTTGTCTACGAGCAGTACTTC. It specifies CASSLAGVVYEQYF.

There are a few counts of this clone. The rearrangement joins TRBV28 to TRBJ2-1, with 11 bases aligning to TRBD2. Germline assignment: CDR1 MDHEN and CDR2 SYDVKM. The CDR3 is made up of 15 amino acids. V gave up 7 bases and J gave up 6 bases; unmatched junction bases: 8. The DNA of the CDR3 is TGTGCCAGCACCCCGGCGACTAGCGGGATCAATGAGCAGTTCTTC. Translation gives CASTPATSGINEQFF.